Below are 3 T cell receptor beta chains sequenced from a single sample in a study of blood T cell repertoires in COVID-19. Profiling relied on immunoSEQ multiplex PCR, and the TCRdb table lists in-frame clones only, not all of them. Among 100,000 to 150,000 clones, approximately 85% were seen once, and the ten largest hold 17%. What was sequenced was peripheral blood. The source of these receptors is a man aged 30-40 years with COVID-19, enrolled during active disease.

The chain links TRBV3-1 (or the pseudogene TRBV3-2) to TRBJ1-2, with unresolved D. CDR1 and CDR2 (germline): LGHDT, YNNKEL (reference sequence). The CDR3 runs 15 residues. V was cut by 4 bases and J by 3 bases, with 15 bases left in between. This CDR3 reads CASSLRPGPYYGYTF. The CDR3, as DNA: TGTGCCAGCAGCCTTCGACCAGGCCCTTACTATGGCTACACCTTC.

This CDR3 is CASSSRTGVGSTEAFF. In DNA form, the CDR3 reads TGTGCCAGCAGTTCACGGACAGGGGTGGGCAGCACTGAAGCTTTCTTT. V and J are TRBV27 and TRBJ1-1; 9 bases fit TRBD1. This CDR3 is built from 16 residues. Germline CDR1 reads MNHEY; CDR2 reads SMNVEV (reference sequence). V was pared by 4 bases and J by 4 bases, with 10 bases of the junction left unmatched.

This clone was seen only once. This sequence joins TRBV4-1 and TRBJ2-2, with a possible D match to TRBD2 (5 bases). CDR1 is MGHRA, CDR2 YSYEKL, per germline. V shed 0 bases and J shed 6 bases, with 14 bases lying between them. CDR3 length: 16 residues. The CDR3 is CASSQDGETPSGELFF. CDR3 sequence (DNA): TGCGCCAGCAGCCAAGATGGGGAGACCCCATCCGGGGAGCTGTTTTTT.